This entry describes one T cell receptor (beta chain). In germline, CDR1 is GTSNPN, CDR2 SVGIG (reference sequence). The CDR3 spans 14 residues. With 2 bases removed from V and 6 bases from J, the gap between germline ends came to 13 bases. Baseline, cycle 4 day 1, and cycle 7 day 1 were the blood sampling points. This entry belongs to a study of OX40 agonist ivuxolimab in advanced cancers. Study overall: Patients were dosed intravenously with ivuxolimab at 0.01 to 10 mg/kg every 2 weeks.

The method was immunoSEQ multiplex PCR; TCRdb's version includes in-frame clones alone and lacks a portion of them. The sample lists some 70,000 clones, about 87% occurring once. This TCR derives from an adult with an advanced solid tumor such as melanoma, head and neck, liver or kidney cancer. This sequence joins TRBV30 and TRBJ1-4; D is perhaps TRBD1 (5 bases). The input for sequencing was CD4+ or CD8+ T cells sorted from blood, taken in a trial of the OX40 agonist ivuxolimab. DNA of the CDR3: TGTGCCTGGAGTCGGGGGGAAGGGGATGAAAAACTGTTTTTT. Its translation: CAWSRGEGDEKLFF.